The T cell receptor beta chain under discussion was sequenced for a study of control samples from healthy donors and cancer patients. The CDR3 length is 15 residues. Deletions cut 0 bases from V and 6 bases from J, with 12 bases between. The germline CDR1 and CDR2 sequences are SGHDN and FVKESK. The protocol was immunoSEQ multiplex PCR, while the TCRdb copy is restricted to in-frame clones and leaves out a portion. This table has about 140,000 clones, more than 90% appearing once. Sequencing was done on a sample of blood. The source of this sequence is a young man in good health. V gene TRBV14 combines with J gene TRBJ2-4; D perhaps matches TRBD1 (5 bases). The CDR3 nucleotides read TGTGCCAGCAGCCAAGACTCAGACAGTAGAAACATTCAGTACTTC. This translates into CASSQDSDSRNIQYF.